This TCR beta chain was captured by sequencing in a study of CD8 T cells in Susac syndrome. Trimming left V 3 bases short and J 2 bases short, with 13 bases between. There are 15 residues in the CDR3. Roughly 0.5 to 1 ug RNA was reverse transcribed with random hexamers. TCRdb reanalysed the immunoSEQ multiplex PCR reads using MiXCR and keeps one entry per CDR3 protein. The repertoire holds about 430,000 distinct CDR3 sequences, with approximately 85% as singletons. The genes are TRBV12-3 or TRBV12-4 and TRBJ1-1, with a tentative D call TRBD1 (5 bases). The receptor comes from a human donor with multiple sclerosis. Sequencing input: CD8+ T cells from PBMCs. In DNA, the CDR3 is TGTGCCAGCAGTTTTAGCGGCCAGGGAAACACTGAAGCTTTCTTT. Translation: CASSFSGQGNTEAFF.